The clone carrying this T cell receptor (beta chain) occurred a few times. No antigen is known for it. This record belongs to a study of response to subunit inactivated influenza vaccine. TCRdb reanalysed the RT-PCR reads using MiXCR and keeps one entry per CDR3 protein. The table has about 520,000 distinct CDR3 sequences, less than 30% seen once. Findings and caveats of the study: Authors suggested seasonal influenza vaccinations each recruit few new T cells.

The V end was cut by 2 bases, the J end by 2 bases, with 13 bases between. The CDR3 totals 16 residues. The germline gives CDR1 SGHRS, CDR2 YFSETQ. This receptor was identified in a man aged 50 to 60 who received an inactivated influenza vaccine. This specimen consisted of CD4+ T cells sorted from PBMCs, obtained roughly 5 days after vaccination. The chain combines TRBV5-1 with TRBJ2-2; D is perhaps TRBD1 or TRBD2 (5 bases each). Here the CDR3 reads CASSLPGPTNTGELFF. The DNA for the CDR3 is TGCGCCAGCAGCTTACCGGGACCGACAAACACCGGGGAGCTGTTTTTT. The variable domain in full, completed from reference TRBV5-1 and TRBJ2-2, reads KAGVTQTPRYLIKTRGQQVTLSCSPISGHRSVSWYQQTPGQGLQFLFEYFSETQRNKGNFPGRFSGRQFSNSRSEMNVSTLELGDSALYLCASSLPGPTNTGELFFGEGSRLTVL.